The 6 T cell receptor beta chains presented below share a single source sample, sequenced in a study of cytomegalovirus exposure and HLA in healthy donors. PCR used 60 Vbeta primers and 13 Jbeta primers. The repertoire was sequenced with immunoSEQ multiplex PCR; TCRdb's copy has only in-frame clones and lacks some. The table lists 60,000 to 85,000 clones, around 82% of them singletons. Sequencing input: PBMCs. Source of these receptors: a middle-aged man in good health and CMV-seronegative.

The chain links TRBV11-2 to TRBJ2-7; D gene ambiguous. Germline lookup yields CDR1 SGHAT and CDR2 FQNNGV. The ends were cut back, 5 bases at V and 0 bases at J, with 5 bases in the middle. The CDR3 extends over 12 amino acids. CDR3 in DNA: TGTGCCAGCAGCCCCAGCTCCTACGAGCAGTACTTC. Its protein product is CASSPSSYEQYF.

The gene calls are TRBV19 and TRBJ1-2; D unclear. The CDR3 has 15 residues. V was shortened by 7 bases and J by 4 bases, with 19 bases between the two germline ends. Germline CDR1 is LNHDA and CDR2 is SQIVND (reference sequence). CDR3 nucleotides: TGTGCCAGTAAAAGCATTGTGTCCAGGTTCTATGGCTACACCTTC. It translates to CASKSIVSRFYGYTF.

Written as DNA, the CDR3 is TGTGCCAGCAGCTTCGGACAGGGAGACGGCTACACCTTC. It specifies CASSFGQGDGYTF. The rearrangement uses TRBV7-3 and TRBJ1-2; 8 bases agree with TRBD1. Trimming removed 3 bases from V and 8 bases from J; junction bases left unmatched: 5. Germline V lookup: CDR1 SGHTA, CDR2 FQGTGA. The CDR3 has 13 residues.

This clone showed up just once. The J gene is TRBJ1-1, the V gene TRBV18, with D perhaps matching TRBD1 (5 bases). V lost 5 bases and J 7 bases, leaving 8 bases between the germline ends. Germline V CDR1 and CDR2: KGHSH, LQKENI. The CDR3 loop spans 11 amino acids. Here the CDR3 DNA reads TGTGCCAGCTCAATAACAGGTGAAGCTTTCTTT. It specifies CASSITGEAFF.

The rearrangement joins TRBV7-2 to TRBJ1-1; D uncertain. This CDR3 contains 15 residues. The germline V gene encodes CDR1 SGHTA and CDR2 FQGNSA. The V gene lost 6 bases and the J gene lost 1 base, with 15 bases spanning the gap. CDR3 region: CASSSDPGWNTEAFF. The CDR3 coding sequence is TGTGCCAGCAGTTCCGACCCGGGGTGGAACACTGAAGCTTTCTTT.

This clone showed up just once. V gene TRBV18 combines with J gene TRBJ1-2, with TRBD1 identical over 7 bases. Germline V gives CDR1 KGHSH, CDR2 LQKENI. V was clipped by 6 bases and J by 2 bases; unmatched bases: 6. The CDR3 spans 14 residues. CDR3 bases: TGTGCCAGCTCCTGGGACAGATCGAACTATGGCTACACCTTC. Residues: CASSWDRSNYGYTF.